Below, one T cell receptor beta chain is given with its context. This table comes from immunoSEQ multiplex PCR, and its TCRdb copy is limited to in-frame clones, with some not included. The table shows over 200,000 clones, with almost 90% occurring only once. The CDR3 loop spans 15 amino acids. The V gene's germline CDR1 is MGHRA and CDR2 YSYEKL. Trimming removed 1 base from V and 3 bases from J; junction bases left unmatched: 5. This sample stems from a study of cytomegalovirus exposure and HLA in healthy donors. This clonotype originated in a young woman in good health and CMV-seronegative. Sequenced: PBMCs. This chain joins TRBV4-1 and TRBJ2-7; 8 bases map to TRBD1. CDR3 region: CASSQGTGNLYEQYF. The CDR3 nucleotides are TGCGCCAGCAGCCAAGGGACAGGGAACCTCTACGAGCAGTACTTC.